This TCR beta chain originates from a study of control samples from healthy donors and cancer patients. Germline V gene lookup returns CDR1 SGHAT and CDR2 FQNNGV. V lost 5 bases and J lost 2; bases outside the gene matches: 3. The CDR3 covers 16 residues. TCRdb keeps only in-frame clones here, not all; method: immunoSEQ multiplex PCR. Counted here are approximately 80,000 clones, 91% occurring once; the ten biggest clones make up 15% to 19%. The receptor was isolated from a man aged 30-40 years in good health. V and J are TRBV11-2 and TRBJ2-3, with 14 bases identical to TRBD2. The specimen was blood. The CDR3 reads CASSGGLAGVTDTQYF. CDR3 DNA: TGTGCCAGCAGCGGGGGACTAGCGGGGGTCACAGATACGCAGTATTTT.